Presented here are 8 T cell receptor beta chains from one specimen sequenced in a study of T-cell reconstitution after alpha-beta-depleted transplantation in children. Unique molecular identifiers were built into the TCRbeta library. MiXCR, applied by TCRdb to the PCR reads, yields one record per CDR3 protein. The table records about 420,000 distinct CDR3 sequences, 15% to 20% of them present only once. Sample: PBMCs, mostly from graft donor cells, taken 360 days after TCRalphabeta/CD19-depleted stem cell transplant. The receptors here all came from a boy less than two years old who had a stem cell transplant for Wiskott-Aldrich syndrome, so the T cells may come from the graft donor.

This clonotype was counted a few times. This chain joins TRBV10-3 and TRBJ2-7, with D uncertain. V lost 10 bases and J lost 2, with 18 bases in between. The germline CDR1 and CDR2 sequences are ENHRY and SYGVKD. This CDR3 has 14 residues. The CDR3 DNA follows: TGTGCCACCAGGACCCCTCGTGCCCCCTACGAGCAGTACTTC. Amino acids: CATRTPRAPYEQYF.

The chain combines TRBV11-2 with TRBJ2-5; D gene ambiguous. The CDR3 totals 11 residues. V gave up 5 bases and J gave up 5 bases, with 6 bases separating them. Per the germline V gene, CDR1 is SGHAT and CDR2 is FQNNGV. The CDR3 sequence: CASSAYETQYF. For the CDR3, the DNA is TGTGCCAGCAGCGCGTATGAGACCCAGTACTTC. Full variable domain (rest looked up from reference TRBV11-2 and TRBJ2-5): EAGVAQSPRYKIIEKRQSVAFWCNPISGHATLYWYQQILGQGPKLLIQFQNNGVVDDSQLPKDRFSAERLKGVDSTLKIQPAKLEDSAVYLCASSAYETQYFGPGTRLLVL.

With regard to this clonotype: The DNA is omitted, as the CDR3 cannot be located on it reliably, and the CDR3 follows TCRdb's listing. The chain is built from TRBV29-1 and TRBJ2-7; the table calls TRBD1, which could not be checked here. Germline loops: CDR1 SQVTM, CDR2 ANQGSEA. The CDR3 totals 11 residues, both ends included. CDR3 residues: CSVAQGAGEYF.

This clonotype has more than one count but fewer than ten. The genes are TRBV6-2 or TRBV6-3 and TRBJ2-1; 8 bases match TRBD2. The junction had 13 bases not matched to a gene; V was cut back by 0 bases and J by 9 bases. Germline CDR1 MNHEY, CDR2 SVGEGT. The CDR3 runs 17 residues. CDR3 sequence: CASSYSTGVAGLSEQFF. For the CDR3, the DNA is TGTGCCAGCAGTTACTCGACCGGGGTAGCGGGACTTAGTGAGCAGTTCTTC.

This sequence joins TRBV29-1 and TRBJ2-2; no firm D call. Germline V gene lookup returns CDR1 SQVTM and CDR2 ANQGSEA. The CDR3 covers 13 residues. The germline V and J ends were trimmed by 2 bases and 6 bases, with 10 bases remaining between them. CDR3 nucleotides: TGCAGCGTTGAATCTAGGTTTCCCGGGGAGCTGTTTTTT. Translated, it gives CSVESRFPGELFF.

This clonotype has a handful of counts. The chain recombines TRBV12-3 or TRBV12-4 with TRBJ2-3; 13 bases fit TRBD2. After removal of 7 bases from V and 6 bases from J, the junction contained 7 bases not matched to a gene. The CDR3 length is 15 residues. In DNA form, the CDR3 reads TGTGCCAGCAAAACTAGCGGGAGGGCCCGTGATACGCAGTATTTT. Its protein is CASKTSGRARDTQYF.

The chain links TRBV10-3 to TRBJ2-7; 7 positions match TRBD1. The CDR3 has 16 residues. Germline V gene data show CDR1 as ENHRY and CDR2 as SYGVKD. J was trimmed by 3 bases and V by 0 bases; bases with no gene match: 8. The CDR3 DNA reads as TGTGCCATCAGTGAGTCCTCAAGGGACAGAGGCTACGAGCAGTACTTC. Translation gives CAISESSRDRGYEQYF.

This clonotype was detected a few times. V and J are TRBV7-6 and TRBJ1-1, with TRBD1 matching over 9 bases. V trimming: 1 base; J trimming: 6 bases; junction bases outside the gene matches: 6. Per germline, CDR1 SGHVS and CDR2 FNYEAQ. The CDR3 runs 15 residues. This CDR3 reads CASSLDRGRSPEAFF. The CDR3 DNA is TGTGCCAGCAGCTTAGACAGGGGGCGCAGCCCTGAAGCTTTCTTT.